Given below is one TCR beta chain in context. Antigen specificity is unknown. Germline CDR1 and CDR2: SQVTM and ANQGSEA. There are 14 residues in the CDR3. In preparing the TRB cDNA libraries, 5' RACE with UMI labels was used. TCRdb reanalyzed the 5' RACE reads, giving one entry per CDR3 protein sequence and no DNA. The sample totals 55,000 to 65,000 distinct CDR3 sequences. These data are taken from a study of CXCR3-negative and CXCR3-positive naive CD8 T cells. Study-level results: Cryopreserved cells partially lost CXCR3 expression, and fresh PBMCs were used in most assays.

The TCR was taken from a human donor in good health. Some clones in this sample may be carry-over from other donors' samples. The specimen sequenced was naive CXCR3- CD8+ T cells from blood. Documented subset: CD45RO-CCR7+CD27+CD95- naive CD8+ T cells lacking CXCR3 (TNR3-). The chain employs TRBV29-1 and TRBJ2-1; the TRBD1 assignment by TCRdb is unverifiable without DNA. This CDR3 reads CSYRILRSYNEQFF.